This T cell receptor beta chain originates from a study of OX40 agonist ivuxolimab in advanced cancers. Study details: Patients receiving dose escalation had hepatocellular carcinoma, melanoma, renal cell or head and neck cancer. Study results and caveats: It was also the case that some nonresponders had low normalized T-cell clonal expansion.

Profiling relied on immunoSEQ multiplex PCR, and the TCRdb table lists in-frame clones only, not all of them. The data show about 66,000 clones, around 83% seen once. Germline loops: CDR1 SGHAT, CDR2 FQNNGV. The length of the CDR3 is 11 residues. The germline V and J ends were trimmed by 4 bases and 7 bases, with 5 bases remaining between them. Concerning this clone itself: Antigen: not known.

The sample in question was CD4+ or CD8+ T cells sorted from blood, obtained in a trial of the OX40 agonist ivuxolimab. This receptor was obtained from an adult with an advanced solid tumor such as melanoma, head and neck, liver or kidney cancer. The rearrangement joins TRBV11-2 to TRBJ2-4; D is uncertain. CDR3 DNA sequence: TGTGCCAGCAGCTCGACTAACATTCAGTACTTC. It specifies CASSSTNIQYF.